This T cell receptor beta chain was documented in a study of blood T cell repertoires in COVID-19. Study context: Sites in the United States, Italy and Spain provided acute and convalescent COVID-19 samples.

This clone showed up just once. This CDR3 contains 15 residues. The germline V and J ends were trimmed by 5 bases and 0 bases, with 13 bases remaining between them. Germline lookup yields CDR1 PRHDT and CDR2 FYEKMQ (reference sequence). Methods used by the authors: Amplification of reference gene primers provided the estimated nucleated cell counts. Only in-frame clones appear in the TCRdb table, and some are missing; sequencing was by immunoSEQ multiplex PCR. The DNA gave D and trimming, while V, J and clone size come from that table. Found here are about 210,000 clones, roughly nine tenths of them singletons; the top ten hold over 1.5%.

V gene TRBV13 combines with J gene TRBJ1-2; D is possibly TRBD1 (6 bases). The TCR was taken from a man between 65 and 85 years old with acute or convalescent COVID-19. The sample taken for sequencing was peripheral blood. The CDR3 is CASSLDGQSNYGYTF. DNA of the CDR3: TGTGCCAGCAGCCTAGACGGACAGTCTAACTATGGCTACACCTTC.